Listed here are 30 T cell receptor beta chains from one sample, sequenced in a study of blood T cell repertoires in COVID-19. Assay: immunoSEQ multiplex PCR; the TCRdb copy retains only in-frame clones and omits some. The sample contains some 250,000 clones, 70% to 90% of which appear only once. Sequencing was done on a sample of peripheral blood. All receptors come from a man in his fifties or sixties with acute or convalescent COVID-19.

The V gene is TRBV6-1, the J gene TRBJ2-7, with D possibly being TRBD1 (6 bases). CDR3 length: 15 amino acids. Deletions cut 0 bases from V and 2 bases from J, with 11 bases between. CDR1 MNHNS and CDR2 SASEGT come from the germline V gene. The CDR3: CASSEALRDTYEQYF. The CDR3 region has the DNA TGTGCCAGCAGTGAAGCGCTCAGGGACACCTACGAGCAGTACTTC.

CDR3 nucleotides: TGTGCCAGCAGCTTTACTGGGGGGAACATTCAGTACTTC. It specifies CASSFTGGNIQYF. The chain recombines TRBV5-6 with TRBJ2-4, with D possibly being TRBD2 (6 bases). The V and J ends lost 2 bases and 7 bases respectively, with 10 bases between them. There are 13 residues in the CDR3. In germline, CDR1 is SGHDT, CDR2 YYEEEE.

This chain's CDR3 is CASSYKPYNEQFF. CDR3 nucleotide sequence: TGTGCCAGCAGCTATAAGCCCTACAATGAGCAGTTCTTC. V usage is TRBV7-9 and J usage is TRBJ2-1; D is ambiguous. Trimming removed 4 bases from V and 2 bases from J, with 6 bases in between. Germline CDR1 and CDR2: SEHNR and FQNEAQ (reference sequence). The CDR3 has 13 residues.

The genes are TRBV29-1 and TRBJ1-4; 9 positions match TRBD1. V shed 6 bases and J 5 bases; nucleotides not matched to a gene: 1. The CDR3 loop spans 12 amino acids. Germline values: CDR1 SQVTM, CDR2 ANQGSEA. DNA for the CDR3: TGCAGCGTGGGGACAGGGAATGAAAAACTGTTTTTT. Its translation is CSVGTGNEKLFF.

This rearrangement joins TRBV11-3 to TRBJ1-1, with D possibly matching TRBD1 (6 bases). CDR1 SGHNT and CDR2 YENEEA come from the germline V gene. This CDR3 comprises 16 residues. With 1 base removed from V and 5 bases from J, the gap between germline ends came to 17 bases. The CDR3 sequence is CASSLGTGRGTTEAFF. CDR3 bases: TGTGCCAGCAGCTTAGGAACAGGGAGGGGAACGACTGAAGCTTTCTTT. Combining the CDR3 with reference TRBV11-3 and TRBJ1-1 gives the whole variable domain EAGVVQSPRYKIIEKKQPVAFWCNPISGHNTLYWYLQNLGQGPELLIRYENEEAVDDSQLPKDRFSAERLKGVDSTLKIQPAELGDSAVYLCASSLGTGRGTTEAFFGQGTRLTVV.

The V and J genes are TRBV6-6 and TRBJ1-2; 7 bases fit TRBD1. Germline CDR1 reads MNHNY; CDR2 reads SVGAGI (reference sequence). Trimming at V came to 3 bases and at J to 8 bases, leaving 9 bases not matched to a gene. The CDR3 runs to 14 residues. The CDR3 nucleotides read TGTGCCAGCAGTTATTCGACAGGGTCGGAAGGCTACACCTTC. Residues: CASSYSTGSEGYTF.

The rearrangement uses TRBV24-1 and TRBJ2-7; 10 bases map to TRBD2. CDR3 length: 16 amino acids. Trimming took 3 bases from V and 2 from J; bases not matched to a gene: 6. Germline V gives CDR1 KGHDR, CDR2 SFDVKD. CDR3 region: CATSDPTSGLPYEQYF. The DNA for the CDR3 is TGTGCCACCAGTGATCCGACTAGCGGGCTTCCCTACGAGCAGTACTTC.

This clone occurred once. The chain employs TRBV4-3 and TRBJ2-5; perhaps TRBD2 as D (5 bases). There are 13 residues in the CDR3. In germline, CDR1 is LGHNA, CDR2 YSLEER. V shed 4 bases and J shed 7 bases, with 13 bases lying between them. The CDR3 loop is CASSRGIMGTQYF. The CDR3 DNA is TGCGCCAGCAGCCGAGGGATCATGGGGACCCAGTACTTC.

This clone was seen just once. The genes are TRBV4-2 and TRBJ1-2, with a tentative D call TRBD1 (5 bases). Per the germline V gene, CDR1 is LGHNA and CDR2 is YNFKEQ. V was clipped by 0 bases and J by 4 bases, with 12 bases between them. The CDR3 contains 15 residues. CDR3 region: CASSQESGIIYGYTF. Written as DNA, the CDR3 is TGTGCCAGCAGCCAAGAATCAGGGATTATCTATGGCTACACCTTC.

The V gene is TRBV11-3, the J gene TRBJ2-1; 13 bases are shared with TRBD2. V shed 5 bases and J 3 bases; nucleotides not matched to a gene: 7. There are 17 residues in the CDR3. Germline V gives CDR1 SGHNT, CDR2 YENEEA. The CDR3: CASSPGTSGMIYNEQFF. The CDR3 DNA sequence: TGTGCCAGCAGCCCAGGGACTAGCGGGATGATCTACAATGAGCAGTTCTTC.

This chain connects TRBV4-2 to TRBJ1-5; no firm D call. V lost 1 base, J lost 3 bases, and 10 bases lay in between. This CDR3 contains 15 residues. Germline lookup yields CDR1 LGHNA and CDR2 YNFKEQ. The DNA for the CDR3 is TGTGCCAGCAGCCAAGCGCTTAGCTCCAATCAGCCCCAGCATTTT. Translation: CASSQALSSNQPQHF.

The rearrangement links TRBV11-2 to TRBJ2-2, with 8 bases identical to TRBD1. Per germline, CDR1 SGHAT and CDR2 FQNNGV. The J segment lost 3 bases and the V segment lost 6 bases, leaving 3 bases of the junction unmatched. The CDR3 covers 14 residues. CDR3 DNA sequence: TGTGCCAGCAGTACGGACAGGGACACCGGGGAGCTGTTTTTT. Its protein is CASSTDRDTGELFF. Looking up the rest from reference TRBV11-2 and TRBJ2-2 gives the full variable domain: EAGVAQSPRYKIIEKRQSVAFWCNPISGHATLYWYQQILGQGPKLLIQFQNNGVVDDSQLPKDRFSAERLKGVDSTLKIQPAKLEDSAVYLCASSTDRDTGELFFGEGSRLTVL.

The chain couples TRBV6-5 to TRBJ2-1, with TRBD2 identical over 7 bases. V was clipped by 6 bases and J by 8 bases; unmatched bases: 7. CDR1 and CDR2 from the germline V gene are MNHEY and SVGAGI. The CDR3 is 13 amino acids. DNA of the CDR3: TGTGCCAGCAGGCGGGAGATCCTCGATGAGCAGTTCTTC. Protein product: CASRREILDEQFF.

This sequence joins TRBV18 and TRBJ2-1; maybe TRBD1 (6 bases). The CDR3 is made up of 15 amino acids. Looked up from germline, CDR1 is KGHSH and CDR2 is LQKENI. Trimming took 1 base from V and 1 from J, leaving 8 bases between them. Here the CDR3 reads CASSPQQGSYNEQFF. The CDR3 coding sequence is TGTGCCAGCTCACCACAACAGGGATCCTACAATGAGCAGTTCTTC.

V and J are TRBV11-3 and TRBJ1-3; D is perhaps TRBD1 (6 bases). The germline CDR1 and CDR2 sequences are SGHNT and YENEEA. CDR3 length: 14 residues. V dropped 6 bases and J dropped 0 bases, with 9 bases sitting between them. CDR3 bases: TGTGCCAGCAGTCTGGACAGCTCTGGAAACACCATATATTTT. Translation: CASSLDSSGNTIYF.

V gene TRBV12-3 or TRBV12-4 combines with J gene TRBJ2-7; D gene ambiguous. Trimming cost V 5 bases and J 8 bases, with 16 bases left between them. The CDR3 is 13 amino acids. Here the CDR3 DNA reads TGTGCCAGCAGTCCCGCGGAGTATCGCAAGCAGTACTTC. Protein: CASSPAEYRKQYF.

The genes are TRBV6-1 and TRBJ2-1; 10 positions agree with TRBD2. The CDR3 totals 15 residues. From germline, CDR1 is MNHNS and CDR2 SASEGT. J lost 5 bases, V lost 0 bases, and 1 base had no gene match. DNA for the CDR3: TGTGCCAGCAGTGAAGCAGGACTAGCGGACAATGAGCAGTTCTTC. Residues: CASSEAGLADNEQFF.

This clone was picked up a small number of times. The V and J genes are TRBV10-3 and TRBJ2-7, with D possibly TRBD2 on 5 matching bases. The CDR3 covers 14 residues. Germline V lookup: CDR1 ENHRY, CDR2 SYGVKD. The V and J ends lost 6 bases and 10 bases respectively, with 22 bases between them. The CDR3: CAISALRGAREQYF. The CDR3 coding sequence is TGTGCCATCAGCGCCCTCAGAGGAGCTCGGGAACAGTACTTC.

The V gene is TRBV9, the J gene TRBJ2-2; 16 bases map to TRBD2. Germline CDR1 is SGDLS and CDR2 is YYNGEE. The CDR3 sequence is 17 residues long. J was trimmed by 7 bases and V by 4 bases; bases with no gene match: 7. CDR3 amino acids: CASSSGTSGRAHGELFF. The CDR3 DNA reads TGTGCCAGCAGCTCCGGGACTAGCGGGAGGGCCCACGGGGAGCTGTTTTTT.

This clone was seen more than once but under ten times. The gene calls are TRBV6-1 and TRBJ2-3, with 9 bases lining up with TRBD2. V shed 3 bases and J 5 bases; nucleotides not matched to a gene: 3. The germline CDR1 and CDR2 sequences are MNHNS and SASEGT. The CDR3 is made up of 14 amino acids. The CDR3 region has the DNA TGTGCCAGCAGTGACCTAGCGGGAAAAGATACGCAGTATTTT. Translation gives CASSDLAGKDTQYF.

This clone was seen just once. The chain couples TRBV15 to TRBJ1-1; TRBD1 is a possible D gene (5 bases). The CDR3 loop spans 17 amino acids. Trimming removed 3 bases at V and 0 bases at J, with 17 bases between. From germline, CDR1 is LNHNV and CDR2 YYDKDF (reference sequence). CDR3 protein: CATSRAGLTNMNTEAFF. As DNA, the CDR3 is TGTGCCACCAGCAGGGCGGGGCTGACAAATATGAACACTGAAGCTTTCTTT. Together with reference TRBV15 and TRBJ1-1, the CDR3 gives the full variable domain: DAMVIQNPRYQVTQFGKPVTLSCSQTLNHNVMYWYQQKSSQAPKLLFHYYDKDFNNEADTPDNFQSRRPNTSFCFLDIRSPGLGDTAMYLCATSRAGLTNMNTEAFFGQGTRLTVV.

J is TRBJ1-2 and V is TRBV10-2; D perhaps matches TRBD1 (6 bases). Germline V gene lookup returns CDR1 WSHSY and CDR2 SAAADI. This CDR3 is 15 amino acids long. The ends were cut back, 2 bases at V and 2 bases at J, with 12 bases in the middle. The CDR3 is CASSERQAKNYGYTF. CDR3 nucleotide sequence: TGCGCCAGCAGTGAGAGACAGGCCAAAAACTATGGCTACACCTTC.

The chain combines TRBV5-4 with TRBJ1-2; 8 bases agree with TRBD1. The CDR3 sequence is 15 residues long. V shed 5 bases, J shed 6 bases, and the junction held 12 bases outside the gene matches. Germline CDR1 reads SGHNT; CDR2 reads YYREEE (reference sequence). The CDR3 region has the DNA TGTGCCAGCAGTTACCCAGGGGGCAGCCGGAATGGCTACACCTTC. Translated: CASSYPGGSRNGYTF. The whole variable domain, filled in from reference TRBV5-4 and TRBJ1-2, reads ETGVTQSPTHLIKTRGQQVTLRCSSQSGHNTVSWYQQALGQGPQFIFQYYREEENGRGNFPPRFSGLQFPNYSSELNVNALELDDSALYLCASSYPGGSRNGYTFGSGTRLTVV.

The chain carries TRBV5-1 and TRBJ1-2, with a weak D call TRBD1 (6 bases). Trimming took 4 bases from V and 7 from J, leaving 17 bases between them. The germline V gene encodes CDR1 SGHRS and CDR2 YFSETQ. The CDR3 is 14 residues long. The CDR3 DNA sequence: TGCGCCAGCAGCCTAAACCAGGGGTTTAGTGGCTACACCTTC. Translating it yields CASSLNQGFSGYTF.

The gene calls are TRBV6-5 and TRBJ1-5, with D possibly matching TRBD1 (6 bases). Germline CDR1 reads MNHEY; CDR2 reads SVGAGI. CDR3 length equals 13 residues. Trimming stripped 8 bases from V and 5 bases from J, with 13 bases between. CDR3 protein: CASLRTDDQPQHF. CDR3 DNA sequence: TGTGCCAGCTTAAGGACAGACGATCAGCCCCAGCATTTT.

The chain uses TRBV10-3 and TRBJ2-1; D is possibly TRBD1 (5 bases). The CDR3 is made up of 13 amino acids. Germline V gene data show CDR1 as ENHRY and CDR2 as SYGVKD. V was trimmed by 3 bases and J by 7 bases, leaving 10 bases between them. CDR3 DNA sequence: TGTGCCATCAGTGAAGTAGGGGCAAATGAGCAGTTCTTC. This gives the protein CAISEVGANEQFF.

The table lists this clone with a count of one. The V and J genes are TRBV7-3 and TRBJ2-1, with D possibly being TRBD2 (5 bases). This CDR3 has 15 residues. Germline V gene data show CDR1 as SGHTA and CDR2 as FQGTGA. Deletions cut 2 bases from V and 3 bases from J, with 11 bases between. Here the CDR3 reads CASSLGFGDYNEQFF. The CDR3, as DNA: TGTGCCAGCAGCTTAGGATTCGGGGACTACAATGAGCAGTTCTTC.

This chain uses TRBV6-6 with TRBJ2-7; 13 bases line up with TRBD2. The V gene's germline CDR1 is MNHNY and CDR2 SVGAGI (reference sequence). Unmatched junction bases numbered 6, after V lost 4 bases and J lost 6 bases. The CDR3 sequence is 15 residues long. The CDR3 DNA reads TGTGCCAGCAGTTCACTAGCGGGAGGGAGGCGCGAGCAGTACTTC. Its translation is CASSSLAGGRREQYF.

The genes are TRBV11-2 and TRBJ2-7, with TRBD2 identical over 12 bases. V lost 5 bases and J lost 6; bases outside the gene matches: 20. This CDR3 is built from 19 residues. CDR1 is SGHAT and CDR2 is FQNNGV in the germline V gene. CDR3: CASSPILGASSGRDGEQYF. The DNA for the CDR3 is TGTGCCAGCAGCCCAATCTTGGGGGCCTCTAGCGGGAGGGATGGCGAGCAGTACTTC.

The V and J genes are TRBV12-3 or TRBV12-4 and TRBJ1-1; D call uncertain. V lost 5 bases, J lost 4 bases, and 11 bases lay in between. This CDR3 contains 13 residues. The CDR3 loop is CASSPLHGTEAFF. In DNA, the CDR3 is TGTGCCAGCAGTCCCTTACATGGCACTGAAGCTTTCTTT.